This TCR beta chain was retrieved from a study of shared clonotypes between healthy human individuals. The CDR3 extends over 16 amino acids. V trimming: 0 bases; J trimming: 7 bases; junction bases outside the gene matches: 4. The germline V gene encodes CDR1 MGHRA and CDR2 YSYEKL. Sequencing was performed with immunoSEQ multiplex PCR; in TCRdb, only in-frame clones are kept and a portion is missing. The table has about 1 million clones, about 76% seen once. The material sequenced was memory CD4+ T cells sorted from blood. Subset indicated: CD45RA-negative fraction. The chain is built from TRBV4-1 and TRBJ1-6; 9 nucleotides line up with TRBD1. The receptor's source is a man younger than 30 in good health. CDR3 nucleotides: TGCGCCAGCAGCCAAGACCGGACAGGGGTCAATTCACCCCTCCACTTT. It yields the protein CASSQDRTGVNSPLHF.